This T cell receptor beta chain came from a study of T cell responses to AZD1222 COVID-19 vaccine (dated by TCRdb to 2020 to 2022). In the study overall: AZD1222 recipients given second doses at about 4 weeks or at about 12 weeks were pooled, since spike-specific TCR depth and breadth were not found to differ between the two schedules. A total of approximately 240 trial participants underwent TCR sequencing, of whom around 210 had received two doses of AZD1222 and some 25 had received two doses of the MenACWY control vaccine. Trial participants were enrolled by age into 18-55, 56-69 and 70-plus year subgroups, with 148, 28 and 57 TCR-sequenced participants respectively.

Comments on this clone: Its antigen specificity is not known. The sample holds no much larger clone one base away, and base qualities are not on file.

The time point tag for this specimen amounts to: baseline before first vaccination. Samples from vaccinated people were obtained from the UK trials COV001 and COV002, which included a single-blind randomized controlled phase 2/3 trial of AZD1222 (ChAdOx1 nCoV-19) in healthy adults. For TCRbeta chain sequencing, PBMC samples were collected from trial participants at day 0 and at day 28 after the second dose. General findings and caveats noted by the study authors: Conclusions about previously exposed vaccinees are limited because only a handful of AZD1222 recipients were SARS-CoV-2 seropositive at baseline. Because no day 14 peak-response samples were available, repertoires were characterized only after the peak T cell response. The 56-69-year group was small, and its depth increase did not reach significance, likely because of low power. Vaccine-associated CD4 TCRs spanned the whole spike protein, with dominant responses in regions 160-218 and 743-854. Epitopes outside the regions mutated in the B.1.351 and B.1.1.7 variants were reportedly recognized by nearly half of the unique spike-specific TCRs. After two AZD1222 doses, both the breadth and the depth of spike-specific TCRs were significantly higher than at day 0 and than in MenACWY recipients. Participants were mostly white British, with more females than males. The authors suggested clonal diversity may have been underestimated.

The CDR3 regions of human TCRbeta chains were analyzed by immunosequencing. Per the authors' processing: Repertoire TCRs were checked for matches against a reference library of SARS-CoV-2-specific TCRs that had been generated using the MIRA antigen-specificity platform. Breadth was defined as the fraction of unique TCRs that were SARS-CoV-2-associated. Depth was defined as the fraction of total T cells that were SARS-CoV-2-associated. Using the MIRA data, every spike-specific TCR was mapped to the spike region that the TCR reacted to and assigned to either a CD4 or a CD8 class. Log10-transformed breadth and depth values were compared by one-way ANOVA with Sidak's multiple comparisons tests. Imported from immuneACCESS, the table was reduced by TCRdb to in-frame sequences with V and J called. These copies leave out some clones; in studies compared against another copy, an unresolved V gene accounts for under half, and the cause of the remainder is not known. For V, J and clone size, that table is used; D and trimming come from the DNA. The sample contains around 65,000 clones, 76% of them found a single time. The biggest ten clones account for more than 12% of the sample.

This material consisted of peripheral blood, taken on day 0 of AZD1222 vaccination. This TCR derives from an adult in good health.

The nucleotide sequence is TGTGCCAGCAGTTACTTACCTTTGGGCGAGCAGTACTTC. Its protein reads: CASSYLPLGEQYF. The chain employs TRBV6-2 or TRBV6-3 and TRBJ2-7; the D segment cannot be called with confidence. The V and J ends are trimmed by 1 base and 6 bases, leaving 10 bases between them. Inclusive of the bounding cysteine and phenylalanine, the CDR3 is 13 residues long. Of the read, only the CDR3 DNA is kept; its 39 bases are in frame from base 1. CDR1 MNHEY and CDR2 SVGEGT are derived from the germline V gene.